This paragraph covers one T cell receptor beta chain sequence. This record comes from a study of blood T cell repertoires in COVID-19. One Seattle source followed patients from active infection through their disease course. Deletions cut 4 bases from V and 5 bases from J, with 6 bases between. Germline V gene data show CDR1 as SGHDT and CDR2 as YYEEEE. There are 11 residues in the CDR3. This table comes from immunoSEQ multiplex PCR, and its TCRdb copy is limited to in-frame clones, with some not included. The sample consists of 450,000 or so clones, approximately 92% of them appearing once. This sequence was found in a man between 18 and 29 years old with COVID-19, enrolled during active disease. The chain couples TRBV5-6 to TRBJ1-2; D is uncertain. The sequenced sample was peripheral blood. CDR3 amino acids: CASSRVYGYTF. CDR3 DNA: TGTGCCAGCAGCCGGGTATATGGCTACACCTTC.